This passage covers 17 T cell receptor beta chains from one sample sequenced in a study of Graves' ophthalmopathy and Graves' hyperthyroidism (dated by TCRdb to the late 2010s). Sequencing relied on an Illumina HiSeq 2000. For repertoire sequencing, the TCR beta CDR3 regions were amplified from RNA transcripts. The first round of RT-PCR was done with HTBI primers and the Qiagen OneStep RT-PCR kit, and was followed by a second round of multiplex PCR, then size selection and purification. TCRdb itself trimmed the public reads at Q25 with fastp, ran MiXCR and retained productive beta chains. CDR3 protein sequences are deduplicated, and each keeps its most common genes and DNA. For this sample the table gives roughly 500,000 distinct CDR3 sequences, of which under 15% were detected only once. Of the sample, roughly 9.8% is held by the ten largest clones. Specimen: blood. These receptors were collected from a woman younger than 45 with Graves' ophthalmopathy. Donor details come from another sample of the same person, matched by shared clones.

This clonotype occurred a few times. The chain combines TRBV27 with TRBJ2-3, with TRBD2 identical over 7 bases. This CDR3 contains 13 residues. V lost 4 bases and J lost 10; bases outside the gene matches: 8. Germline V gene data show CDR1 as MNHEY and CDR2 as SMNVEV (reference sequence). The CDR3 bases are TGTGCCAGCAGTTCGGGACTACCGATGGCGCAGTATTTT. Its protein product is CASSSGLPMAQYF.

This clonotype was counted many times. V gene TRBV2 combines with J gene TRBJ2-2; a weak D match, TRBD1 (5 bases). Deletions cut 4 bases from V and 0 bases from J, with 12 bases between. The CDR3 sequence is 16 residues long. Germline CDR1 is SNHLY and CDR2 is FYNNEI. The CDR3 spells CASSGVRTPNTGELFF. The DNA for the CDR3 is TGTGCCAGCAGTGGAGTGAGGACACCGAACACCGGGGAGCTGTTTTTT.

In the case of this clonotype: This could be a read error, since a much larger clone is one nucleotide away. V gene TRBV20-1 combines with J gene TRBJ2-7; D possibly corresponds to TRBD2 (7 bases). This CDR3 is 12 amino acids long. Per germline, CDR1 DFQATT and CDR2 SNEGSKA (reference sequence). The CDR3 loop is CSAAGGPGEQDF. The DNA for the CDR3 is TGCAGTGCTGCCGGGGGGCCAGGCGAGCAGGACTTC.

This chain joins TRBV7-3 and TRBJ2-2, with D maybe TRBD2 (6 bases). CDR3 length: 15 amino acids. V was cut by 2 bases and J by 8 bases, with 15 bases left in between. In germline, CDR1 is SGHTA, CDR2 FQGTGA. The CDR3 DNA follows: TGTGCCAGCAGCTTAGTTGCGGACGCGGGGGGGGAGCTGTTTTTT. Translated: CASSLVADAGGELFF.

This clonotype was recorded at least ten times. This rearrangement joins TRBV12-3 or TRBV12-4 to TRBJ2-7; D not resolved. V lost 5 bases and J lost 1, with 12 bases in between. The CDR3 sequence is 14 residues long. The CDR3: CASSPRTVSYEQYF. CDR3 bases: TGTGCCAGCAGTCCCCGGACGGTATCCTACGAGCAGTACTTC.

This clonotype was seen repeatedly, ten times or more. The chain links TRBV28 to TRBJ2-7; 7 nucleotides agree with TRBD1. This CDR3 contains 17 residues. The germline V gene encodes CDR1 MDHEN and CDR2 SYDVKM. With V trimmed by 5 bases and J by 4 bases, 17 bases remained unmatched. This chain's CDR3 is CASSPPPTSGTAYEQYF. CDR3 nucleotides: TGTGCCAGCAGTCCTCCGCCAACCTCCGGGACAGCTTACGAGCAGTACTTC. The entire variable domain, with the rest obtained from reference TRBV28 and TRBJ2-7, is as follows: DVKVTQSSRYLVKRTGEKVFLECVQDMDHENMFWYRQDPGLGLRLIYFSYDVKMKEKGDIPEGYSVSREKKERFSLILESASTNQTSMYLCASSPPPTSGTAYEQYFGPGTRLTVT.

This clonotype has a single count. V and J are TRBV7-2 and TRBJ2-5; TRBD2 agrees at 7 bases. J was trimmed by 3 bases and V by 2 bases; bases with no gene match: 3. This CDR3 has 14 residues. Germline V CDR1 and CDR2: SGHTA, FQGNSA. CDR3 sequence: CASSLFAGEETQYF. The CDR3 nucleotides read TGTGCCAGCAGCTTATTTGCGGGGGAAGAGACCCAGTACTTC.

This clonotype was seen many times. The gene calls are TRBV12-3 or TRBV12-4 and TRBJ1-1, with unresolved D. V lost 5 bases and J lost 6, with 13 bases in between. This CDR3 comprises 13 residues. CDR3 sequence: CASSPSTSAEAFF. In nucleotides, the CDR3 is TGTGCCAGCAGTCCCTCCACCTCCGCTGAAGCTTTCTTT.

There are many counts of this clonotype. The chain couples TRBV3-1 to TRBJ1-1; D ambiguous. The V gene's germline CDR1 is LGHDT and CDR2 YNNKEL (reference sequence). The CDR3 has 12 residues. The V gene lost 5 bases and the J gene lost 6 bases, with 10 bases spanning the gap. The CDR3 reads CASSSHEAEAFF. The CDR3 DNA sequence: TGTGCCAGCAGCTCCCACGAGGCTGAAGCTTTCTTT.

This clonotype was detected many times. The chain couples TRBV29-1 to TRBJ2-5; D uncertain. Germline CDR1 reads SQVTM; CDR2 reads ANQGSEA. There are 12 residues in the CDR3. Trimming stripped 2 bases from V and 3 bases from J, with 7 bases between. CDR3 region: CSVEYPEETQYF. CDR3 DNA sequence: TGCAGCGTTGAATATCCGGAAGAGACCCAGTACTTC.

This clonotype was observed many times. V and J are TRBV30 and TRBJ1-1; no clear D gene. Germline V gene lookup returns CDR1 GTSNPN and CDR2 SVGIG (reference sequence). The CDR3 has 15 residues. V was cut by 2 bases and J by 3 bases, with 16 bases left in between. In nucleotides, the CDR3 is TGTGCCTGGAGTTTTCAGGCGTCGGTGGACACTGAAGCTTTCTTT. Residues: CAWSFQASVDTEAFF.

The sample holds many counts of this clonotype. The rearrangement uses TRBV20-1 and TRBJ1-6, with 10 nucleotides matching TRBD1. The CDR3 extends over 15 amino acids. In germline, CDR1 is DFQATT, CDR2 SNEGSKA (reference sequence). Unmatched junction bases numbered 5, after V lost 5 bases and J lost 4 bases. Here the CDR3 DNA reads TGCAGTGCTTGGGACAGGGGCGATTATAATTCACCCCTCCACTTT. Its protein product is CSAWDRGDYNSPLHF.

The chain links TRBV20-1 to TRBJ1-5; TRBD1 matches at 12 bases. V lost 8 bases and J lost 5; bases outside the gene matches: 10. This CDR3 region has 15 residues. The germline CDR1 and CDR2 sequences are DFQATT and SNEGSKA (reference sequence). The CDR3 loop is CSTNRGTGGDQPQHF. Written as DNA, the CDR3 is TGCAGTACGAATCGGGGGACAGGGGGCGATCAGCCCCAGCATTTT.

On this clonotype itself: Given a much more abundant clone one base away, this may be a read error. The chain uses TRBV27 and TRBJ2-5, with a tentative D call TRBD2 (6 bases). Germline V gene lookup returns CDR1 MNHEY and CDR2 SMNVEV (reference sequence). This CDR3 has 15 residues. V gave up 5 bases and J gave up 4 bases, with 17 bases separating them. The CDR3 coding sequence is TGTGCCAGCAGTCCACGACTAGGCCCGGCAGAGACCCAGTACTTC. It codes for CASSPRLGPAETQYF.

At least ten counts were recorded for this clonotype. The J gene is TRBJ1-6, the V gene TRBV7-8, with D uncertain. Germline CDR1 SGHVS, CDR2 FQNEAQ. This CDR3 has 14 residues. Trimming stripped 5 bases from V and 7 bases from J, with 12 bases between. For the CDR3, the DNA is TGTGCCAGCAGCCCGGACGCGGGGAATTCACCCCTCCACTTT. Amino acid sequence: CASSPDAGNSPLHF.

This clonotype was detected many times. The rearrangement links TRBV19 to TRBJ2-5; perhaps TRBD1 as D (6 bases). CDR1 is LNHDA, CDR2 SQIVND, per germline (reference sequence). This CDR3 region has 11 residues. Trimming removed 7 bases from V and 9 bases from J, with 12 bases in between. In DNA form, the CDR3 reads TGTGCCAGTAAAGCAGGGGCGGCCCAGTACTTC. Encoded protein: CASKAGAAQYF.

This chain joins TRBV13 and TRBJ2-1, with 12 bases lining up with TRBD2. The CDR3 length is 15 residues. V lost 5 bases, J lost 6 bases, and 5 bases stayed unmatched. Germline CDR1 and CDR2: PRHDT and FYEKMQ (reference sequence). Written as DNA, the CDR3 is TGTGCCAGCAGCCTACTAGCGGGGGGCCCCAATGAGCAGTTCTTC. Translated, it gives CASSLLAGGPNEQFF.